Below, 9 T cell receptor beta chains from the same sample are listed, as sequenced in a study of blood T cell repertoires in COVID-19. Data came from immunoSEQ multiplex PCR; TCRdb stores just in-frame clones and leaves some out. The table records over 150,000 clones, about 79% of them present only once. Material: peripheral blood. The receptors originated from a woman in her seventies with acute or convalescent COVID-19.

CDR3 in amino acids: CSASQGQGWPIASDTQYF. The CDR3 coding sequence is TGCAGTGCTAGTCAGGGACAGGGGTGGCCCATAGCATCCGATACGCAGTATTTT. The J gene is TRBJ2-3, the V gene TRBV20-1; 10 positions match TRBD1. The length of the CDR3 is 18 residues. CDR1 is DFQATT and CDR2 is SNEGSKA in the germline V gene (reference sequence). V shed 3 bases and J 6 bases; nucleotides not matched to a gene: 18.

This clone turned up a few times. The V call is TRBV7-8, the J call TRBJ2-1; a possible D gene is TRBD2 (5 bases). From germline, CDR1 is SGHVS and CDR2 FQNEAQ. Trimming stripped 4 bases from V and 5 bases from J, with 9 bases between. The length of the CDR3 is 13 residues. CDR3 protein: CASSSGYNNEQFF. The CDR3 DNA reads as TGTGCCAGCAGCTCGGGATATAACAATGAGCAGTTCTTC.

CDR3 coding DNA: TGTGCCTGGAGTGGAGGGGGTAGCCCCGCGGGTACGCAGTATTTT. Amino acid sequence: CAWSGGGSPAGTQYF. The rearrangement links TRBV30 to TRBJ2-3, with D possibly being TRBD1 (6 bases). The germline gives CDR1 GTSNPN, CDR2 SVGIG (reference sequence). The V gene lost 1 base and the J gene lost 8 bases, with 19 bases spanning the gap. The CDR3 length is 15 residues.

V and J are TRBV9 and TRBJ2-1; TRBD2 agrees at 8 bases. CDR3 length equals 16 residues. Germline CDR1 reads SGDLS; CDR2 reads YYNGEE. Germline trimming cut 0 bases from V and 7 bases from J; bases unmatched to any gene: 9. The DNA for the CDR3 is TGTGCCAGCAGCGTAGAGGCGAGCGGGAGCCTGAATGAGCAGTTCTTC. Protein product: CASSVEASGSLNEQFF.

V usage is TRBV12-5 and J usage is TRBJ2-1; D ambiguous. V lost 6 bases to trimming and J lost 0 bases, with 9 bases between them. CDR3 length: 14 residues. Germline CDR1 LGHNT, CDR2 FRNRAP. DNA for the CDR3: TGTGCTAGTGGGCTACAGAGCTCCTACAATGAGCAGTTCTTC. This gives the protein CASGLQSSYNEQFF.

This rearrangement joins TRBV6-4 to TRBJ1-2; D is perhaps TRBD1 (5 bases). CDR1 and CDR2 from the germline V gene are MRHNA and SNTAGT. The CDR3 length is 13 residues. V shed 5 bases and J shed 5 bases, with 12 bases lying between them. The CDR3 region has the DNA TGTGCCAGCAGTCTACAGGTTGGATATGGCTACACCTTC. Its translation: CASSLQVGYGYTF.

The rearrangement uses TRBV9 and TRBJ1-2; maybe TRBD1 (6 bases). The CDR3 consists of 14 residues. In germline, CDR1 is SGDLS, CDR2 YYNGEE. V was clipped by 5 bases and J by 7 bases, with 18 bases between them. In DNA form, the CDR3 reads TGTGCCAGCAGTCCCGAAGGGGGATTTGGTGGCTACACCTTC. It specifies CASSPEGGFGGYTF. The whole variable domain, filled in from reference TRBV9 and TRBJ1-2, reads DSGVTQTPKHLITATGQRVTLRCSPRSGDLSVYWYQQSLDQGLQFLIQYYNGEERAKGNILERFSAQQFPDLHSELNLSSLELGDSALYFCASSPEGGFGGYTFGSGTRLTVV.

The chain uses TRBV7-2 and TRBJ2-3, with 8 bases aligning to TRBD2. Germline CDR1 SGHTA, CDR2 FQGNSA. The CDR3 has 15 amino acids. Trimming at V came to 8 bases and at J to 6 bases, leaving 13 bases not matched to a gene. CDR3 in amino acids: CASGTSGGRSDTQYF. The CDR3 nucleotides are TGTGCCAGCGGTACATCGGGCGGGAGGTCTGATACGCAGTATTTT.

This rearrangement joins TRBV6-5 to TRBJ1-2; weak D call: TRBD1 (6 bases). V shed 6 bases and J shed 4 bases, with 18 bases lying between them. The germline CDR1 and CDR2 sequences are MNHEY and SVGAGI. CDR3 length: 15 amino acids. CDR3 in amino acids: CASSAGGPFFYGYTF. CDR3 DNA sequence: TGTGCCAGCAGCGCTGGGGGCCCATTCTTCTATGGCTACACCTTC.